Included here is one T cell receptor (beta chain) sequence, with context. Data came from immunoSEQ multiplex PCR; TCRdb stores just in-frame clones and leaves some out. The sample includes around 17,000 clones, about 58% of them seen just once. Treatment denoted: treatment-naive control, cytoreductive nephrectomy. CDR1 LNHNV and CDR2 YYDKDF come from the germline V gene (reference sequence). The germline V and J ends were trimmed by 0 bases and 0 bases, with 6 bases remaining between them. The CDR3 runs 16 residues. The entry originates in a study of radiation and T cells in renal cell carcinoma. Material: tumor tissue, obtained from a patient whose treatment was nephrectomy without radiotherapy. The V and J genes are TRBV15 and TRBJ1-6; D is undetermined. This TCR derives from a man in his forties with renal cell carcinoma. The CDR3: CATSRDRGSYNSPLHF. CDR3 sequence (DNA): TGTGCCACCAGCAGAGATCGCGGCTCCTATAATTCACCCCTCCACTTT.